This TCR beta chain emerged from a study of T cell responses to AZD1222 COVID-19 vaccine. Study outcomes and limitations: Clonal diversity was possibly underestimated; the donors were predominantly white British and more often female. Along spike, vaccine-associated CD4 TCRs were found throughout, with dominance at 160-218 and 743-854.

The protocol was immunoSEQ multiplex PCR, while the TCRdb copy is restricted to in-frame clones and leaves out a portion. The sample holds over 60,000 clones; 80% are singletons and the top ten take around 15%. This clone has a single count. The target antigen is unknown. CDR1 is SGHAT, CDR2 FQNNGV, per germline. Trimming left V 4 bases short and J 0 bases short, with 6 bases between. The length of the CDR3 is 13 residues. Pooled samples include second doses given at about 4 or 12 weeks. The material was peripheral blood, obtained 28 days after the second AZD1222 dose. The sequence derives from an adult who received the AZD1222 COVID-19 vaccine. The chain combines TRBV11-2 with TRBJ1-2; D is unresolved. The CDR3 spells CASSSVSNYGYTF. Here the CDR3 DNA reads TGTGCCAGCAGCTCAGTATCTAACTATGGCTACACCTTC.